The 15 T cell receptor beta chains reported below all come from one sample, sequenced in a study of shared clonotypes between healthy human individuals. Naive CD8 cells, CD45RO-negative and positively selected for CCR7, excluded terminally differentiated effector memory CD45RA+ cells. The assay was immunoSEQ multiplex PCR, and TCRdb's table has in-frame clones only and misses some. The repertoire holds around 650,000 clones, with 95% to 96% as singletons. The specimen was naive CD8+ T cells sorted from blood. Receptors originate from a young woman in good health.

The chain carries TRBV28 and TRBJ2-6; the match to TRBD1 covers 9 bases. Germline values: CDR1 MDHEN, CDR2 SYDVKM. With 5 bases clipped from V and 1 base from J, the junction kept 12 bases outside the gene matches. The CDR3 is 19 residues long. As DNA, the CDR3 is TGTGCCAGCAGTGTTACCCGGGACAGGGTTTGGTCTGGGGCCAACGTCCTGACTTTC. Its protein is CASSVTRDRVWSGANVLTF. Variable domain in full (rest from reference TRBV28 and TRBJ2-6): DVKVTQSSRYLVKRTGEKVFLECVQDMDHENMFWYRQDPGLGLRLIYFSYDVKMKEKGDIPEGYSVSREKKERFSLILESASTNQTSMYLCASSVTRDRVWSGANVLTFGAGSRLTVL.

This rearrangement joins TRBV21-1 to TRBJ1-4. TRBV21-1 is a pseudogene locus. The CDR3 has 15 residues. CDR3 in DNA: TGTGCCAGCAGCACGGACGGGGGGGCTAATGAAAAACTGTTTTTT. Encoded protein: CASSTDGGANEKLFF.

The rearrangement uses TRBV9 and TRBJ2-1; TRBD2 matches 11 bases. Germline V gene data show CDR1 as SGDLS and CDR2 as YYNGEE. With V trimmed by 0 bases and J by 14 bases, 7 bases remained unmatched. This CDR3 spans 14 amino acids. The CDR3 region is CASSVDLAGGFEFF. The CDR3 DNA sequence: TGTGCCAGCAGCGTAGATCTAGCGGGAGGATTTGAGTTCTTC.

The chain has TRBV28 and TRBJ2-2, with D perhaps matching TRBD2 (6 bases). The CDR3 length is 17 residues. V was pared by 6 bases and J by 0 bases, with 17 bases between. The germline V gene has CDR1 MDHEN and CDR2 SYDVKM. DNA for the CDR3: TGTGCCAGCAGGGGTCCAGCAGCGGGCGCGAACACCGGGGAGCTGTTTTTT. It encodes CASRGPAAGANTGELFF.

This clone showed up just a few times. This rearrangement joins TRBV7-9 to TRBJ2-7; unclear D gene. The CDR3 loop spans 12 amino acids. With 7 bases removed from V and 5 bases from J, the gap between germline ends came to 12 bases. The germline CDR1 and CDR2 sequences are SEHNR and FQNEAQ (reference sequence). The CDR3 DNA follows: TGTGCCAGCAACACGGAGAGGAACGAGCAGTACTTC. Translating it yields CASNTERNEQYF.

The chain has TRBV2 and TRBJ2-1; maybe TRBD1 (5 bases). With 2 bases removed from V and 3 bases from J, the gap between germline ends came to 14 bases. The CDR3 runs 16 residues. Per the germline V gene, CDR1 is SNHLY and CDR2 is FYNNEI. CDR3 sequence (DNA): TGTGCCAGCAGTGAACATAGGGGCCCAGGCTACAATGAGCAGTTCTTC. It is translated as CASSEHRGPGYNEQFF.

The J gene is TRBJ2-7, the V gene TRBV2; D possibly corresponds to TRBD1 (5 bases). Germline V gives CDR1 SNHLY, CDR2 FYNNEI. CDR3 length: 13 amino acids. V dropped 3 bases and J dropped 4 bases, with 10 bases sitting between them. CDR3 DNA sequence: TGTGCCAGCAGTGATCAGGGTATTTACGAGCAGTACTTC. This gives the protein CASSDQGIYEQYF.

This chain uses TRBV7-9 with TRBJ1-2; 9 nucleotides align to TRBD1. CDR3 size: 16 residues. V dropped 1 base and J dropped 2; count of bases not matched to a gene: 5. Germline-derived CDR1 and CDR2 are SEHNR and FQNEAQ (reference sequence). The CDR3 nucleotides are TGTGCCAGCAGCTTAGGCAGACAGGGGGGGAACTATGGCTACACCTTC. Encoded protein: CASSLGRQGGNYGYTF.

This chain joins TRBV29-1 and TRBJ2-5; TRBD2 aligns across 11 bases. The end of the DNA is better explained by TRBJ2-7, so the J call may be wrong. Germline loops: CDR1 SQVTM, CDR2 ANQGSEA. The CDR3 consists of 16 residues. The CDR3 region is CSVEDGGTSGFYEQYF. The CDR3 bases are TGCAGCGTTGAAGATGGAGGGACTAGCGGATTCTACGAGCAGTACTTC.

This clone was picked up one time. The chain uses TRBV27 and TRBJ2-7; 15 nucleotides line up with TRBD2. The CDR3 spans 15 residues. V was pared by 6 bases and J by 5 bases, with 5 bases of the junction left unmatched. Germline V gene sequence: CDR1 MNHEY, CDR2 SMNVEV (reference sequence). As DNA, the CDR3 is TGTGCCAGCAGCGAACGGACTAGCGGGAGGGACGAGCAGTACTTC. Protein product: CASSERTSGRDEQYF.

The chain joins TRBV9 to TRBJ1-4; the D gene is possibly TRBD1 (6 bases). The germline V gene encodes CDR1 SGDLS and CDR2 YYNGEE. CDR3 length: 14 residues. The germline V and J ends were trimmed by 1 base and 8 bases, with 12 bases remaining between them. The CDR3 DNA is TGTGCCAGCAGCGTATCAGGGGCCGGGGAAAAACTGTTTTTT. This codes for CASSVSGAGEKLFF.

In its sample, this clone was seen once. The CDR3 protein is CASSLGSGGLYEQYF. CDR3 nucleotides: TGTGCCAGCAGTTTAGGGAGCGGGGGCCTCTACGAGCAGTACTTC. The chain recombines TRBV28 with TRBJ2-7; 8 nucleotides align to TRBD2. J was trimmed by 3 bases and V by 2 bases; bases with no gene match: 6. CDR1 MDHEN and CDR2 SYDVKM come from the germline V gene. The CDR3 runs to 15 residues.

V is TRBV29-1 and J is TRBJ2-1; no clear D gene. Trimming shortened V by 4 bases and J by 0 bases, and 16 bases separated the two germline ends. Germline CDR1 and CDR2: SQVTM and ANQGSEA. The CDR3 runs 16 residues. Here the CDR3 reads CSVAAASLSSYNEQFF. Written as DNA, the CDR3 is TGCAGCGTTGCCGCAGCTTCCCTTAGCTCCTACAATGAGCAGTTCTTC.

The gene calls are TRBV11-2 and TRBJ2-3; weak D call: TRBD2 (5 bases). The V gene's germline CDR1 is SGHAT and CDR2 FQNNGV. The length of the CDR3 is 15 residues. The V end lost 3 bases, the J end lost 0 bases, and 10 bases lay between the germline ends. The CDR3 sequence: CASSFPRTSTDTQYF. CDR3 DNA: TGTGCCAGCAGCTTTCCGCGGACTAGCACAGATACGCAGTATTTT.

The V call is TRBV2, the J call TRBJ2-5; 9 positions agree with TRBD2. With V trimmed by 8 bases and J by 4 bases, 14 bases remained unmatched. The CDR3 length is 16 residues. Germline CDR1 SNHLY, CDR2 FYNNEI. The CDR3 spells CASHERGAQGGETQYF. CDR3 sequence (DNA): TGTGCCAGCCACGAGCGGGGGGCCCAGGGAGGAGAGACCCAGTACTTC.